A single sample is the source of the 31 T cell receptor beta chains below, sequenced in a study of human T cells and chemical hapten exposure. Time point given: patch test 3, about 24 weeks after DPC sensitization. As to treatment: therapeutic diphenylcyclopropenone sensitization with weekly scalp DPC. TCRdb called the RACE reads again in MiXCR, with one record for every CDR3 protein. The sample records 55,000 to 75,000 distinct CDR3 sequences, 12% being singletons. The sample consisted of whole blood, taken in connection with sensitization to the hapten diphenylcyclopropenone (DPC). These receptors all stem from a man aged 30 to 39 with alopecia areata. Some clones in this sample may be carry-over from other donors' samples.

This clonotype was detected a few times. The chain links TRBV7-2 to TRBJ2-7; no reliable D call. V shed 4 bases and J shed 2 bases, with 12 bases lying between them. Germline V gene lookup returns CDR1 SGHTA and CDR2 FQGNSA. The CDR3 is 14 amino acids. The DNA of the CDR3 is TGTGCCAGCAGCTCCGTGGCCGGTCCCTACGAGCAGTACTTC. Translation gives CASSSVAGPYEQYF. Complete variable domain (other parts from reference TRBV7-2 and TRBJ2-7): GAGVSQSPSNKVTEKGKDVELRCDPISGHTALYWYRQSLGQGLEFLIYFQGNSAPDKSGLPSDRFSAERTGGSVSTLTIQRTQQEDSAVYLCASSSVAGPYEQYFGPGTRLTVT.

This clonotype was detected many times. The chain uses TRBV20-1 and TRBJ1-5; 7 bases fit TRBD1. The CDR3 consists of 14 residues. V shed 5 bases and J 4 bases; nucleotides not matched to a gene: 8. Germline CDR1 reads DFQATT; CDR2 reads SNEGSKA (reference sequence). This chain's CDR3 is CSARRGSSNQPQHF. The CDR3 nucleotides read TGCAGTGCTCGCAGGGGGTCATCTAATCAGCCCCAGCATTTT.

This clonotype has a handful of counts. J is TRBJ2-1 and V is TRBV3-1; TRBD2 matches 12 bases. The length of the CDR3 is 15 residues. The V and J ends lost 4 bases and 4 bases, in that order; junction bases with no gene match: 2. The germline CDR1 and CDR2 sequences are LGHDT and YNNKEL (reference sequence). This CDR3 reads CASSLGLAGYNEQFF. CDR3 sequence (DNA): TGTGCCAGCAGCCTGGGACTAGCGGGTTACAATGAGCAGTTCTTC.

In its sample, this clonotype was seen a few times. This rearrangement joins TRBV18 to TRBJ1-1; TRBD1 matches 10 bases. The CDR3 spans 15 residues. After removal of 8 bases from V and 4 bases from J, the junction contained 10 bases not matched to a gene. The V gene's germline CDR1 is KGHSH and CDR2 LQKENI. The CDR3 sequence: CASQGQGIRGTEAFF. In nucleotides, the CDR3 is TGTGCCAGCCAGGGACAGGGGATCCGGGGCACTGAAGCTTTCTTT.

This clonotype was seen a few times. This sequence joins TRBV12-3 or TRBV12-4 and TRBJ2-3, with D tentatively TRBD2 (5 bases). The length of the CDR3 is 12 residues. Trimming removed 7 bases at V and 6 bases at J, with 11 bases between. CDR3 nucleotide sequence: TGTGCCAGCAATCACGGGGTGGATACGCAGTATTTT. This sequence encodes CASNHGVDTQYF.

The chain links TRBV6-5 to TRBJ2-3; tentatively, D is TRBD1 (6 bases). The CDR3 spans 17 residues. Germline V gene data show CDR1 as MNHEY and CDR2 as SVGAGI. V gave up 3 bases and J gave up 4 bases, with 20 bases separating them. Written as DNA, the CDR3 is TGTGCCAGCAGTTATCATACACAGGGTAGCCGTCCAGATACGCAGTATTTT. Translating gives CASSYHTQGSRPDTQYF.

This clonotype was seen repeatedly, ten times or more. The rearrangement uses TRBV7-6 and TRBJ2-1; D perhaps matches TRBD1 (6 bases). V was clipped by 4 bases and J by 9 bases, with 22 bases between them. CDR1 is SGHVS and CDR2 is FNYEAQ in the germline V gene. This CDR3 is built from 16 residues. The CDR3 reads CASSSPGTSGWPEQFF. The CDR3 DNA reads TGTGCCAGCAGCTCCCCTGGGACATCAGGGTGGCCTGAGCAGTTCTTC.

This clonotype was picked up a small number of times. The rearrangement uses TRBV12-3 or TRBV12-4 and TRBJ2-2; a possible D gene is TRBD2 (5 bases). V was shortened by 3 bases and J by 4 bases, with 15 bases between the two germline ends. There are 16 residues in the CDR3. The CDR3 nucleotides are TGTGCCAGCAGTTTCTCTACGGGGTCCGGCACCGGGGAGCTGTTTTTT. Its protein is CASSFSTGSGTGELFF.

This clonotype was detected ten times or more. V is TRBV7-3 and J is TRBJ2-1, with TRBD1 matching over 7 bases. Looked up from germline, CDR1 is SGHTA and CDR2 is FQGTGA. The CDR3 consists of 16 residues. J lost 0 bases, V lost 0 bases, and 2 bases had no gene match. The CDR3 loop is CASSLTGTASYNEQFF. The DNA of the CDR3 is TGTGCCAGCAGCTTAACCGGGACAGCCTCCTACAATGAGCAGTTCTTC.

The J gene is TRBJ2-7, the V gene TRBV15; the D gene is possibly TRBD2 (5 bases). V lost 0 bases and J lost 3, with 9 bases in between. The germline CDR1 and CDR2 sequences are LNHNV and YYDKDF (reference sequence). The CDR3 is made up of 14 amino acids. The CDR3 reads CATSRDRGGYEQYF. Written as DNA, the CDR3 is TGTGCCACCAGCAGAGATCGAGGAGGCTACGAGCAGTACTTC.

There are a few counts of this clonotype. V gene TRBV20-1 combines with J gene TRBJ2-1; a possible D gene is TRBD1 (5 bases). The CDR3 is 15 residues long. Germline-derived CDR1 and CDR2 are DFQATT and SNEGSKA (reference sequence). V lost 0 bases to trimming and J lost 4 bases, with 13 bases between them. CDR3 DNA: TGCAGTGCTAGAGATCCTGACAGCTCTTACAATGAGCAGTTCTTC. Protein product: CSARDPDSSYNEQFF.

This sequence joins TRBV7-2 and TRBJ2-7; no definite D call. The CDR3 runs to 14 residues. Germline lookup yields CDR1 SGHTA and CDR2 FQGNSA. Trimming shortened V by 0 bases and J by 0 bases, and 6 bases separated the two germline ends. CDR3 sequence (DNA): TGTGCCAGCAGCTTAGCATCTAGCTCCTACGAGCAGTACTTC. Translated: CASSLASSSYEQYF.

This sequence joins TRBV20-1 and TRBJ2-6; 8 nucleotides agree with TRBD1. V lost 5 bases and J lost 1; bases outside the gene matches: 10. The length of the CDR3 is 17 residues. Germline values: CDR1 DFQATT, CDR2 SNEGSKA (reference sequence). As DNA, the CDR3 is TGCAGTGCTCCAGGACAGGGTACTAGGTCTGGGGCCAACGTCCTGACTTTC. Its protein product is CSAPGQGTRSGANVLTF.

This clonotype was found a few times. The rearrangement links TRBV28 to TRBJ1-1; D perhaps matches TRBD1 (5 bases). This CDR3 has 14 residues. Germline V gene data show CDR1 as MDHEN and CDR2 as SYDVKM. V was trimmed by 6 bases and J by 0 bases, leaving 11 bases between them. The chain's CDR3 is CASRRAGLNTEAFF. The CDR3 nucleotides read TGTGCCAGCAGACGGGCAGGGCTGAACACTGAAGCTTTCTTT.

V gene TRBV5-6 combines with J gene TRBJ2-2, with 8 bases lining up with TRBD1. This CDR3 has 14 residues. V gave up 7 bases and J gave up 5 bases; unmatched junction bases: 7. From germline, CDR1 is SGHDT and CDR2 YYEEEE. CDR3 residues: CASSGTGGTGELFF. The CDR3 nucleotides are TGTGCCAGCTCCGGGACAGGCGGTACCGGGGAGCTGTTTTTT. Looking up the rest from reference TRBV5-6 and TRBJ2-2 gives the full variable domain: DAGVTQSPTHLIKTRGQQVTLRCSPKSGHDTVSWYQQALGQGPQFIFQYYEEEERQRGNFPDRFSGHQFPNYSSELNVNALLLGDSALYLCASSGTGGTGELFFGEGSRLTVL.

This clonotype was picked up many times. The chain joins TRBV10-3 to TRBJ2-3; TRBD2 aligns across 7 bases. Germline CDR1 reads ENHRY; CDR2 reads SYGVKD. The V gene end was trimmed by 0 bases and the J gene end by 3 bases; junction bases not matched to a gene: 3. The CDR3 runs to 15 residues. The chain's CDR3 is CAISESTAGTDTQYF. The CDR3 nucleotides are TGTGCCATCAGTGAGTCGACAGCGGGAACAGATACGCAGTATTTT.

This clonotype was seen a few times. The chain links TRBV12-3 or TRBV12-4 to TRBJ1-3; D might be TRBD1 (5 bases). This CDR3 has 14 residues. V lost 3 bases, J lost 2 bases, and 8 bases lay in between. Written as DNA, the CDR3 is TGTGCCAGCAGTTTTGTGGGACCTGGAAACACCATATATTTT. This translates into CASSFVGPGNTIYF.

This clonotype showed up just a few times. This sequence joins TRBV5-6 and TRBJ2-2, with 7 nucleotides matching TRBD1. Trimming cost V 6 bases and J 0 bases; bases outside gene matches: 5. Looked up from germline, CDR1 is SGHDT and CDR2 is YYEEEE. This CDR3 is built from 15 residues. DNA for the CDR3: TGTGCCAGCACTAGAGGACAGGCGAACACCGGGGAGCTGTTTTTT. Translating gives CASTRGQANTGELFF.

This clonotype was counted many times. The chain employs TRBV6-4 and TRBJ2-3; 11 bases align to TRBD2. V dropped 0 bases and J dropped 2; count of bases not matched to a gene: 1. Germline CDR1 and CDR2: MRHNA and SNTAGT. CDR3 length: 16 residues. CDR3 nucleotides: TGTGCCAGCAGTGACTCGACTAGCGGGGACACAGATACGCAGTATTTT. Translated, it gives CASSDSTSGDTDTQYF.

This clonotype was seen at least ten times. This chain joins TRBV24-1 and TRBJ1-2; TRBD1 might be the D (5 bases). The CDR3 covers 14 residues. Between the trimmed V and J ends, which lost 3 bases and 1 base, there was a span of 8 bases. Germline assignment: CDR1 KGHDR and CDR2 SFDVKD. CDR3 sequence (DNA): TGTGCCACCAGTGATGGGACCCTTAACTATGGCTACACCTTC. As protein: CATSDGTLNYGYTF.

This clonotype appeared many times. V is TRBV20-1 and J is TRBJ1-2, with D unclear. V was trimmed by 1 base and J by 6 bases, leaving 9 bases between them. Germline values: CDR1 DFQATT, CDR2 SNEGSKA (reference sequence). The CDR3 is made up of 12 amino acids. The CDR3 sequence is CSARGSVDGYTF. The CDR3 nucleotides are TGCAGTGCTAGAGGTTCCGTAGATGGCTACACCTTC.

This clonotype was found a few times. V gene TRBV20-1 combines with J gene TRBJ2-7; TRBD1 aligns across 12 bases. Germline CDR1 is DFQATT and CDR2 is SNEGSKA (reference sequence). V dropped 6 bases and J dropped 5; count of bases not matched to a gene: 17. This CDR3 comprises 17 residues. CDR3 in amino acids: CSADPGQGAEVKNEQYF. The CDR3 DNA follows: TGCAGTGCGGATCCGGGACAGGGGGCCGAAGTTAAGAACGAGCAGTACTTC.

This clonotype was counted many times. The junction departs from the called germline gene at one end, perhaps through a read error. CDR3 nucleotides: TGTGCTAGCAGCTTAGGTCTGGGACCGGACGTTATCGAGACCCAGTACTTC. This encodes CASSLGLGPDVIETQYF. The chain employs TRBV7-7 and TRBJ2-5; D is possibly TRBD1 or TRBD2 (5 bases each). Germline-derived CDR1 and CDR2 are SSHAT and FNYEAQ (reference sequence). The CDR3 contains 17 residues.

This clonotype was counted ten times or more. CDR3 region: CASSPFGVNTEAFF. The DNA for the CDR3 is TGTGCCAGCAGCCCCTTCGGAGTGAACACTGAAGCTTTCTTT. This chain joins TRBV21-1 and TRBJ1-1. TRBV21-1 is termed a pseudogene. CDR3 length: 14 residues.

This clonotype was detected a few times. The gene calls are TRBV2 and TRBJ1-6; D is uncertain. Germline assignment: CDR1 SNHLY and CDR2 FYNNEI. V lost 6 bases to trimming and J lost 5 bases, with 8 bases between them. The CDR3 runs 13 residues. Here the CDR3 DNA reads TGTGCCAGCAGAGAGAGAAATAATTCACCCCTCCACTTT. It is translated as CASRERNNSPLHF.

This clonotype was counted only a few times. The V call is TRBV7-2, the J call TRBJ1-5, with D tentatively TRBD1 (5 bases). V was trimmed by 4 bases and J by 4 bases, leaving 11 bases between them. The CDR3 extends over 14 amino acids. Per the germline V gene, CDR1 is SGHTA and CDR2 is FQGNSA. The CDR3 coding sequence is TGTGCCAGCAGCTACGCGGGGGGGAATCAGCCCCAGCATTTT. This encodes CASSYAGGNQPQHF.

Many counts were recorded for this clonotype. The chain has TRBV2 and TRBJ1-2, with TRBD1 as a possible D gene (6 bases). The CDR3 runs 14 residues. Trimming cost V 6 bases and J 0 bases, with 11 bases left between them. From germline, CDR1 is SNHLY and CDR2 FYNNEI. CDR3 loop: CASSPDSTNYGYTF. The CDR3 DNA is TGTGCCAGCAGCCCGGACAGCACTAACTATGGCTACACCTTC.

This clonotype was found a few times. J is TRBJ2-6 and V is TRBV7-8, with D possibly matching TRBD2 (5 bases). Germline CDR1 SGHVS, CDR2 FQNEAQ. Deletions cut 6 bases from V and 4 bases from J, with 13 bases between. The CDR3 is made up of 15 amino acids. CDR3 DNA: TGTGCCAGCAGGCAAAGGGAGAACGGGGCCAACGTCCTGACTTTC. This translates into CASRQRENGANVLTF.

This clonotype appeared a few times. This chain connects TRBV7-7 to TRBJ2-7; maybe TRBD1 (5 bases). The germline V and J ends were trimmed by 3 bases and 5 bases, with 14 bases remaining between them. Looked up from germline, CDR1 is SSHAT and CDR2 is FNYEAQ (reference sequence). The CDR3 is made up of 14 amino acids. The CDR3 here is CASSFLSRADEQYF. CDR3 sequence (DNA): TGTGCCAGCAGCTTTCTCTCCAGGGCCGACGAGCAGTACTTC.

This clonotype was recorded a few times. The chain couples TRBV5-1 to TRBJ2-2; D is ambiguous. The CDR3 covers 13 residues. The germline V gene encodes CDR1 SGHRS and CDR2 YFSETQ. V was cut by 3 bases and J by 5 bases, with 8 bases left in between. The CDR3 reads CASSSDWTGELFF. Written as DNA, the CDR3 is TGCGCCAGCAGCTCCGACTGGACCGGGGAGCTGTTTTTT.

This clonotype was observed many times. The chain recombines TRBV3-1 with TRBJ1-2; D uncertain. V was trimmed by 0 bases and J by 8 bases, leaving 7 bases between them. The germline CDR1 and CDR2 sequences are LGHDT and YNNKEL (reference sequence). The CDR3 is 12 residues long. DNA of the CDR3: TGTGCCAGCAGCCAAGACGAAAGAGGCTACACCTTC. Amino acid sequence: CASSQDERGYTF.